The source of this T cell receptor (beta chain) is a study of regulatory T cells in long-lasting Graves disease. Whole-study context: Newly diagnosed Graves' patients took antithyroid drugs under 3 months. Whole-study results and caveats: Lower TCR diversity characterized persistent Graves' patients relative to newly diagnosed patients. Samples came from peripheral blood alone, without thyroid tissue.

CDR3 regions were amplified by Arm-PCR using iRepertoire HTBI primers to build TCR beta libraries. TCRdb passed the multiplex PCR reads through MiXCR, listing each CDR3 protein once. The table shows roughly 350,000 distinct CDR3 sequences, with 16% occurring only once. This clonotype was counted only a few times. Its antigen is undetermined. Time point denoted: newly diagnosed GD, antithyroid drugs for less than 3 months. PBMC-derived RNA was used for the TCR library. Per germline, CDR1 KGHDR and CDR2 SFDVKD. Germline trimming cut 4 bases from V and 10 bases from J; bases unmatched to any gene: 6. This CDR3 is built from 13 residues. This sample was shared with a second study, whose subject was T cells in Graves' hyperthyroidism and ophthalmopathy.

The input for sequencing was peripheral blood mononuclear cells (PBMCs), taken at new diagnosis, from a patient treated with antithyroid drugs. This sequence originates from a woman younger than 35 with Graves disease. The rearrangement joins TRBV24-1 to TRBJ2-1, with 7 nucleotides matching TRBD2. The DNA for the CDR3 is TGTGCCACCAGTGACCTAGGACTAGGAGAGCAGTTCTTC. This gives the protein CATSDLGLGEQFF.